This passage covers 15 T cell receptor beta chains from one sample sequenced in a study of blood T cells in healthy people across ages. With a J-beta primer mix and a sample-barcoded 5' primer, a second PCR ran about 7 to 12 cycles. From the 5' RACE reads, TCRdb called clonotypes with MiXCR, one entry per CDR3 protein. The sample has approximately 800,000 distinct CDR3 sequences, around 68% seen once. Specimen: blood. These receptors all come from a man aged 30 to 39 in good health.

The chain couples TRBV6-1 to TRBJ1-4, with 8 bases identical to TRBD1. The CDR3 has 14 amino acids. The germline V gene has CDR1 MNHNS and CDR2 SASEGT. Germline trimming cut 6 bases from V and 7 bases from J; bases unmatched to any gene: 7. CDR3 in amino acids: CASSEGQATEKLFF. The CDR3 DNA follows: TGTGCCAGCAGCGAGGGACAGGCTACTGAAAAACTGTTTTTT.

This clonotype was observed a single time. The chain carries TRBV12-3 or TRBV12-4 and TRBJ2-1, with 8 bases matching TRBD1. The CDR3 is 14 amino acids. The V segment lost 6 bases and the J segment 8 bases; nucleotides outside the gene matches: 9. This CDR3 is CASSPSDRADEQFF. CDR3 sequence (DNA): TGTGCCAGCAGCCCCTCGGACAGGGCCGATGAGCAGTTCTTC.

J is TRBJ1-5 and V is TRBV27; TRBD1 agrees at 10 bases. The germline V gene has CDR1 MNHEY and CDR2 SMNVEV (reference sequence). Trimming removed 5 bases from V and 7 bases from J; junction bases left unmatched: 5. There are 14 residues in the CDR3. CDR3 sequence (DNA): TGTGCCAGCAGTATGGACAGGGGGAGACAGCCCCAGCATTTT. Protein sequence: CASSMDRGRQPQHF.

The chain is built from TRBV28 and TRBJ2-7, with TRBD1 matching over 9 bases. Per germline, CDR1 MDHEN and CDR2 SYDVKM. V lost 4 bases and J lost 5; bases outside the gene matches: 15. This CDR3 is built from 17 residues. The CDR3, as DNA: TGTGCCAGCAGTTCCATCCTCGCCCTAGGGGACAGGGACGAGCAGTACTTC. This codes for CASSSILALGDRDEQYF.

V gene TRBV14 combines with J gene TRBJ2-7; 12 nucleotides match TRBD2. CDR1 and CDR2 (germline): SGHDN, FVKESK. The CDR3 contains 14 residues. V lost 5 bases and J lost 7; bases outside the gene matches: 6. The CDR3 DNA is TGTGCCAGCAGCTCTAGCGGGGGGGCGAGAGAGCAGTACTTC. Translated: CASSSSGGAREQYF.

The rearrangement uses TRBV12-3 or TRBV12-4 and TRBJ1-2, with D possibly matching TRBD1 (5 bases). CDR3 length: 14 amino acids. V lost 8 bases to trimming and J lost 8 bases, with 21 bases between them. This chain's CDR3 is CASGVRAGSRGYTF. The CDR3 DNA reads TGTGCCAGCGGGGTACGGGCAGGGAGTCGGGGCTACACCTTC.

The V call is TRBV29-1, the J call TRBJ2-3, with D uncertain. This CDR3 is 13 amino acids long. CDR1 is SQVTM and CDR2 is ANQGSEA in the germline V gene. Trimming took off 5 bases at V and 0 bases at J, with 9 bases between the two ends. The CDR3 spells CSVNAVSTDTQYF. The CDR3 DNA reads TGCAGCGTTAACGCGGTTAGCACAGATACGCAGTATTTT.

The chain couples TRBV5-1 to TRBJ2-5; D is uncertain. The J call may be incorrect, as the DNA end agrees better with TRBJ2-7. CDR3 length: 14 amino acids. Germline V gene sequence: CDR1 SGHRS, CDR2 YFSETQ. CDR3 in DNA: TGCGCCAGCAGCTTGGGATGGGGTAAAGACGAGCAGTACTTC. This gives the protein CASSLGWGKDEQYF.

This clonotype was counted a few times. V gene TRBV6-6 combines with J gene TRBJ2-6; 10 bases line up with TRBD1. Trimming took 5 bases from V and 0 from J; bases not matched to a gene: 4. This CDR3 has 17 amino acids. Looked up from germline, CDR1 is MNHNY and CDR2 is SVGAGI (reference sequence). The CDR3 DNA is TGTGCCAGCAGTCTCCGGACAGGGGGCTCTGGGGCCAACGTCCTGACTTTC. It encodes CASSLRTGGSGANVLTF.

The chain is built from TRBV5-5 and TRBJ2-7; the D is unclear. Trimming removed 6 bases at V and 7 bases at J, with 20 bases between. This CDR3 has 14 amino acids. Germline CDR1 SGHKS, CDR2 YYEKEE (reference sequence). The CDR3 sequence: CASIEIWPMGEQYF. DNA for the CDR3: TGTGCCAGCATCGAGATCTGGCCCATGGGTGAGCAGTACTTC.

The chain is built from TRBV7-9 and TRBJ1-6; D is undetermined. This CDR3 has 14 amino acids. V gave up 2 bases and J gave up 15 bases, with 17 bases separating them. Germline V gene data show CDR1 as SEHNR and CDR2 as FQNEAQ (reference sequence). CDR3 sequence reads: CASSLWLTSFVLHF. As DNA, the CDR3 is TGTGCCAGCAGCTTATGGCTCACAAGCTTTGTCCTCCACTTT. Full variable domain (rest looked up from reference TRBV7-9 and TRBJ1-6): DTGVSQNPRHKITKRGQNVTFRCDPISEHNRLYWYRQTLGQGPEFLTYFQNEAQLEKSRLLSDRFSAERPKGSFSTLEIQRTEQGDSAMYLCASSLWLTSFVLHFGNGTRLTVT.

This sequence joins TRBV2 and TRBJ2-2; D is perhaps TRBD2 (5 bases). Germline CDR1 reads SNHLY; CDR2 reads FYNNEI. Between the trimmed V and J ends, which lost 8 bases and 1 base, there was a span of 14 bases. CDR3 length: 15 amino acids. The DNA of the CDR3 is TGTGCCAGCTCGGTAGTGGCGGGGAACACCGGGGAGCTGTTTTTT. Encoded protein: CASSVVAGNTGELFF.

This clonotype has just a few counts. The chain carries TRBV24-1 and TRBJ2-3; 7 bases map to TRBD2. The V segment lost 5 bases and the J segment 4 bases; nucleotides outside the gene matches: 8. Germline CDR1 KGHDR, CDR2 SFDVKD. The CDR3 loop spans 15 amino acids. The CDR3 DNA reads as TGTGCCACCAGTGGGGACTATCCCCTAGCAGATACGCAGTATTTT. Protein sequence: CATSGDYPLADTQYF.

The chain is built from TRBV7-3 and TRBJ2-6; the D is unclear. The CDR3 runs 15 residues. Trimming took off 1 base at V and 2 bases at J, with 6 bases between the two ends. Germline V gene data show CDR1 as SGHTA and CDR2 as FQGTGA. CDR3: CASSLIGPGANVLTF. The CDR3 DNA follows: TGTGCCAGCAGCTTAATCGGCCCTGGGGCCAACGTCCTGACTTTC.

This clonotype has more than one count but fewer than ten. The rearrangement links TRBV10-3 to TRBJ2-1, with D possibly being TRBD1 (5 bases). Trimming stripped 5 bases from V and 0 bases from J, with 20 bases between. CDR1 ENHRY and CDR2 SYGVKD come from the germline V gene. The CDR3 sequence is 18 residues long. CDR3 DNA sequence: TGTGCCATCAGTCTCCCTATTGGGGCAGGTCACTCCTACAATGAGCAGTTCTTC. It is translated as CAISLPIGAGHSYNEQFF.